Described below is a single TCR beta chain sequence and its context. This entry is derived from a study of response to subunit inactivated influenza vaccine. TCRdb independently ran MiXCR on the RT-PCR reads; one entry per CDR3 protein. The sample contains 800,000 to 1,000,000 distinct CDR3 sequences, 21% of which appear only once. The CDR3 totals 14 residues. Looked up from germline, CDR1 is SGDLS and CDR2 is YYNGEE. J was trimmed by 8 bases and V by 4 bases; bases with no gene match: 7. The TCR sequence derives from a man aged 50 to 59 who received an inactivated influenza vaccine. The V and J genes are TRBV9 and TRBJ2-1, with TRBD2 matching over 9 bases. The material was PBMCs from blood, obtained around 5 days after vaccination. This CDR3 is CASSNSGRYHEQFF. The CDR3 DNA is TGTGCCAGCAGCAATAGCGGGAGATACCATGAGCAGTTCTTC. The entire variable domain, with the rest obtained from reference TRBV9 and TRBJ2-1, is as follows: DSGVTQTPKHLITATGQRVTLRCSPRSGDLSVYWYQQSLDQGLQFLIQYYNGEERAKGNILERFSAQQFPDLHSELNLSSLELGDSALYFCASSNSGRYHEQFFGPGTRLTVL.